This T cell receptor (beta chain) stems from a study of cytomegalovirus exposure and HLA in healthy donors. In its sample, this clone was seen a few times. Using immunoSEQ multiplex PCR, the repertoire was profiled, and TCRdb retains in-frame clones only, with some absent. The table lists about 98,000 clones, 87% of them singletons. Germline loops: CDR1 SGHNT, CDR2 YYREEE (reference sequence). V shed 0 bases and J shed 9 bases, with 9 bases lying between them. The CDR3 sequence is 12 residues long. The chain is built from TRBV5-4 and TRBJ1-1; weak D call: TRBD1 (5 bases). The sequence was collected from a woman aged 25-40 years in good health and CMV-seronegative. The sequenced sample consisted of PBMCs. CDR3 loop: CASSLVAGKAFF. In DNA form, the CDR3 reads TGTGCCAGCAGCTTGGTGGCAGGGAAAGCTTTCTTT.